This TCR beta chain was captured in a study of T cells in localized non-small cell lung cancer. Germline CDR1 SGHTA, CDR2 FQGTGA. V was pared by 6 bases and J by 2 bases, with 10 bases between. The CDR3 loop spans 13 amino acids. Sequencing used immunoSEQ multiplex PCR; TCRdb keeps in-frame clones, though not all of them. Among around 130,000 clones listed, approximately 88% were seen once. Here the sequenced sample was peripheral blood, taken before any cancer treatment. The genes are TRBV7-3 and TRBJ1-1; no firm D call. The source of this sequence is a female donor older than 55 with stage I lung adenocarcinoma. The CDR3 DNA sequence: TGTGCCAGCAGAGCCGACGGCAACACTGAAGCTTTCTTT. It encodes CASRADGNTEAFF.